The 10 T cell receptor beta chains in this list originate from one sample, sequenced in a study of molecular identifiers for immune sequencing clone quantification. TCRdb called the PCR reads again in MiXCR, with one record for every CDR3 protein. The data contain more than 95,000 distinct CDR3 sequences, 20% to 25% of them singletons. The sample taken for sequencing was naive CD8+ T cells from blood, with Jurkat cell RNA spiked in. Subset in this sample: FACS-sorted CD8+CD4-CCR7+CD45RA+ naive T cells. Source of these receptors: a human donor in good health. Some libraries in this study had Jurkat cell RNA spiked in.

The chain uses TRBV6-1 and TRBJ2-1, with D hard to call. In germline, CDR1 is MNHNS, CDR2 SASEGT. V was clipped by 6 bases and J by 8 bases, with 11 bases between them. CDR3 size: 12 residues. The CDR3 sequence is CASRPPGDEQFF. CDR3 DNA: TGTGCCAGCAGACCCCCCGGCGATGAGCAGTTCTTC.

A few counts support this clonotype. One base away lies a much larger clone, so this may be a sequencing read error. This chain connects TRBV18 to TRBJ2-2, with a weak D call TRBD2 (5 bases). CDR1 and CDR2 from the germline V gene are KGHSH and LQKENI. This CDR3 contains 16 residues. DNA for the CDR3: TGTGCCAGCTCACAAGAGGATGGAGTAAACACCGGGGAGCTGGTTTTT. Translation: CASSQEDGVNTGELVF. Full variable domain (remainder filled in from reference TRBV18 and TRBJ2-2): NAGVMQNPRHLVRRRGQEARLRCSPMKGHSHVYWYRQLPEEGLKFMVYLQKENIIDESGMPKERFSAEFPKEGPSILRIQQVVRGDSAAYFCASSQEDGVNTGELVFGEGSRLTVL.

In this sample, this clonotype turned up many times. CDR3 nucleotides: TGTGCCATCGGGCCCGGGAGTAGGGGGAAAAGGGAGACCCAGTACTTC. It translates to CAIGPGSRGKRETQYF. The V gene is TRBV2, the J gene TRBJ2-5; D is tentatively TRBD1 or TRBD2 (6 bases each). Looked up from germline, CDR1 is SNHLY and CDR2 is FYNNEI. The CDR3 covers 16 residues. With 10 bases removed from V and 5 bases from J, the gap between germline ends came to 26 bases.

Of note for this clonotype: The junction differs from germline at one of its ends, possibly a read error. V usage is TRBV4-3 and J usage is TRBJ2-3; possibly TRBD2 for D (6 bases). The CDR3 consists of 16 residues. Germline V CDR1 and CDR2: LGHNA, YSLEER. The CDR3 coding sequence is TGCGCCAACAGCCAAGATAAGAACGGGAGAGCCGATACGCAGTATTTT. It translates to CANSQDKNGRADTQYF.

About this clonotype itself: Mismatch with germline at one junction end may stem from a read error. The chain combines TRBV11-2 with TRBJ1-5; D not resolved. CDR1 SGHAT and CDR2 FQNNGV come from the germline V gene. The CDR3 loop spans 13 amino acids. The CDR3 loop is CASSPTPGEPQQF. CDR3 sequence (DNA): TGTGCCAGCAGCCCTACCCCGGGAGAGCCCCAGCAATTT. Drawing the rest from reference TRBV11-2 and TRBJ1-5, the complete variable domain is EAGVAQSPRYKIIEKRQSVAFWCNPISGHATLYWYQQILGQGPKLLIQFQNNGVVDDSQLPKDRFSAERLKGVDSTLKIQPAKLEDSAVYLCASSPTPGEPQQFGDGTRLSIL.

The table lists this clonotype with many counts. The chain has TRBV14 and TRBJ2-7; tentative D call: TRBD2 (5 bases). The CDR3 is 13 amino acids. Trimming stripped 6 bases from V and 4 bases from J, with 13 bases between. Germline CDR1 and CDR2: SGHDN and FVKESK. CDR3 loop: CASRRTGLYEQYF. CDR3 DNA sequence: TGTGCCAGCAGACGGACGGGGTTGTACGAGCAGTACTTC.

This clonotype was counted ten times or more. This chain links TRBV7-8 with TRBJ2-7; TRBD2 aligns across 8 bases. The CDR3 length is 14 residues. Germline V lookup: CDR1 SGHVS, CDR2 FQNEAQ. Trimming took 5 bases from V and 7 from J; bases not matched to a gene: 10. CDR3 in DNA: TGTGCCAGCAGCCCACCGCCCAGACTAGCGGAGCAGTACTTC. Translation: CASSPPPRLAEQYF. Supplemented by reference TRBV7-8 and TRBJ2-7, the full variable domain reads GAGVSQSPRYKVAKRGQDVALRCDPISGHVSLFWYQQALGQGPEFLTYFQNEAQLDKSGLPSDRFFAERPEGSVSTLKIQRTQQEDSAVYLCASSPPPRLAEQYFGPGTRLTVT.

At least ten counts were recorded for this clonotype. The chain joins TRBV29-1 to TRBJ2-5, with D maybe TRBD2 (6 bases). V lost 6 bases and J lost 4, with 18 bases in between. The V gene's germline CDR1 is SQVTM and CDR2 ANQGSEA. The CDR3 runs 14 residues. CDR3 nucleotides: TGCAGCGTATGGGAGGCAGAGGAGGGAGAGACCCAGTACTTC. As protein: CSVWEAEEGETQYF.

This clonotype was seen many times. V and J are TRBV7-7 and TRBJ2-5; a possible D gene is TRBD2 (5 bases). V was trimmed by 5 bases and J by 7 bases, leaving 26 bases between them. CDR1 and CDR2 from the germline V gene are SSHAT and FNYEAQ (reference sequence). This CDR3 spans 17 amino acids. CDR3 DNA sequence: TGTGCCAGCAGCCCACTCGCGGACTCGCTAAATAGGCGGACCCAGTACTTC. Translating it yields CASSPLADSLNRRTQYF.

This clonotype was seen many times. The chain combines TRBV6-5 with TRBJ2-5; TRBD2 might be the D (6 bases). Trimming removed 0 bases at V and 1 base at J, with 9 bases between. The CDR3 length is 15 residues. Germline V CDR1 and CDR2: MNHEY, SVGAGI. CDR3 sequence reads: CASSYSAGPQETQYF. Here the CDR3 DNA reads TGTGCCAGCAGTTACTCGGCGGGGCCCCAAGAGACCCAGTACTTC.